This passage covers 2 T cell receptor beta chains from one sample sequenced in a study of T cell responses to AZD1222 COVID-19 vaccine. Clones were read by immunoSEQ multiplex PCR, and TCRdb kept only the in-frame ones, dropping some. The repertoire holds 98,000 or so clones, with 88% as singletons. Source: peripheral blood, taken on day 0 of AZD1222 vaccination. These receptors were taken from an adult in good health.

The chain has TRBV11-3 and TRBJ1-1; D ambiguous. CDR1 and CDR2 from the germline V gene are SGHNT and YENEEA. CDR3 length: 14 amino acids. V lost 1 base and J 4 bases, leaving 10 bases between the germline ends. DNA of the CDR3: TGTGCCAGCAGCTTAGGGCGGTCGAGCACTGAAGCTTTCTTT. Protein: CASSLGRSSTEAFF.

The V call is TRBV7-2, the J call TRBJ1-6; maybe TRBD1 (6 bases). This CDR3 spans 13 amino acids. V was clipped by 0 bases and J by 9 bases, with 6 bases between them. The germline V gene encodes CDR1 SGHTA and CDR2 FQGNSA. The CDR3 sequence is CASSLAGASPLHF. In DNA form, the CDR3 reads TGTGCCAGCAGCTTAGCGGGGGCTTCACCCCTCCACTTT.